This T cell receptor (beta chain) came from a study of T cell responses to AZD1222 COVID-19 vaccine. General study points: Spike-wide coverage was observed for vaccine-associated CD4 TCRs, with dominant responses at 160-218 and 743-854. Spike-specific TCR breadth and depth were elevated following two AZD1222 doses.

Produced via immunoSEQ multiplex PCR; TCRdb's table is partial and in-frame only. The table records some 140,000 clones, just under 95% of them present only once. The CDR3 has 12 amino acids. Germline V lookup: CDR1 LNHDA, CDR2 SQIVND (reference sequence). Deletions cut 8 bases from V and 7 bases from J, with 12 bases between. This clone was seen a single time. What it binds is unknown. The sample here was peripheral blood, taken 28 days after the second AZD1222 dose. This receptor was taken from an adult who received the AZD1222 COVID-19 vaccine. The chain couples TRBV19 to TRBJ2-4; tentative D call: TRBD1 (5 bases). Here the CDR3 reads CASGAPGNIQYF. CDR3 nucleotide sequence: TGTGCCAGTGGGGCCCCAGGGAACATTCAGTACTTC. Using reference TRBV19 and TRBJ2-4 for the parts outside the CDR3, the full variable domain is DGGITQSPKYLFRKEGQNVTLSCEQNLNHDAMYWYRQDPGQGLRLIYYSQIVNDFQKGDIAEGYSVSREKKESFPLTVTSAQKNPTAFYLCASGAPGNIQYFGAGTRLSVL.